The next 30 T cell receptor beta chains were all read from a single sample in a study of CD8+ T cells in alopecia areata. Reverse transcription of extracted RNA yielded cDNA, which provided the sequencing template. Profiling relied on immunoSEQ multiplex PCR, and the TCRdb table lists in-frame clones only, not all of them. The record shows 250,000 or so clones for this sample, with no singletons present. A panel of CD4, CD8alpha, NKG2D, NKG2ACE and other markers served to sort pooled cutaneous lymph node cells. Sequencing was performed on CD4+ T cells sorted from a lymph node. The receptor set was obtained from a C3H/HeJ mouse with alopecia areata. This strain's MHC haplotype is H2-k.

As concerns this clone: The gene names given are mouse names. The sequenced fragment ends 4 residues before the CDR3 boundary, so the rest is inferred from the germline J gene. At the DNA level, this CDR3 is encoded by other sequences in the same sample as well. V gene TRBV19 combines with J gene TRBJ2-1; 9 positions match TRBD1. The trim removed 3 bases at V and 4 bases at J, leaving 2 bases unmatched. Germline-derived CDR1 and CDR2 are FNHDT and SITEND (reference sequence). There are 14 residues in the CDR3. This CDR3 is CASSTGTGYAEQFF. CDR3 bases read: TGTGCCAGCAGTACCGGGACAGGGTATGCT.

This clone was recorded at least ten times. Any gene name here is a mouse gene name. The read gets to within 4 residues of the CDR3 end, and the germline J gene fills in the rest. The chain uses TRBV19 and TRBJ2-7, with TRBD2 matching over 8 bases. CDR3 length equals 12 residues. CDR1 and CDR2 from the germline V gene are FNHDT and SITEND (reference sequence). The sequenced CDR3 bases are TGTGCCAGCCGGTGGGGGGGTTAT. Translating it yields CASRWGGY. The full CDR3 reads CASRWGGYEQYF.

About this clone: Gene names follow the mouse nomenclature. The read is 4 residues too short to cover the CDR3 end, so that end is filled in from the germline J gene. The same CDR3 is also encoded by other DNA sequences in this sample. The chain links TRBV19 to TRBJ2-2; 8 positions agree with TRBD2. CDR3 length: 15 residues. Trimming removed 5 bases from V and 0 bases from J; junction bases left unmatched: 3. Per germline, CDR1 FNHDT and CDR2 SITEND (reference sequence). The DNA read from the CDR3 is TGTGCCAGCAGCAGACTGGGGACAAACACCGGG. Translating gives CASSRLGTNTG. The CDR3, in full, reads CASSRLGTNTGQLYF.

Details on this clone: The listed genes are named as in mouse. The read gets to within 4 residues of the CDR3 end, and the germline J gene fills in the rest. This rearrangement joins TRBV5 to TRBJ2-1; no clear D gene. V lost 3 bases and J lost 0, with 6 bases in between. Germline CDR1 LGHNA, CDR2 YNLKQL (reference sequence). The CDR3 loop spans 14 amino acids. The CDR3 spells CASSHNNNYAEQFF. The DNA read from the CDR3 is TGTGCCAGCAGCCACAACAATAACTATGCT.

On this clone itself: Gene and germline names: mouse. Incomplete CDR3 DNA: TGTGCTAGCAGTAGAGCCAGGGGCGCA. Its translation is CASSRARGA. The complete CDR3 sequence is CASSRARGAEVFF. The V and J genes are TRBV17 and TRBJ1-1; possibly TRBD1 for D (6 bases). The CDR3 is cut off 4 residues early in the read; its end comes from the germline J gene. This CDR3 region has 13 residues. From germline, CDR1 is MNHDT and CDR2 YYDKIL.

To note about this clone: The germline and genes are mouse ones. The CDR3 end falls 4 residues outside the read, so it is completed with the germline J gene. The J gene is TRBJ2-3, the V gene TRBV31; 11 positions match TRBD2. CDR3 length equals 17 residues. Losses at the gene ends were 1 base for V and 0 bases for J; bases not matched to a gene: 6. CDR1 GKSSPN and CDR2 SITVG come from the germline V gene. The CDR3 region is CAWSRRGLGASAETLYF. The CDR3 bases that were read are TGTGCCTGGAGTCGCAGGGGACTGGGGGCTAGTGCAGAA.

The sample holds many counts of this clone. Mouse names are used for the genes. The CDR3 here is CASSPDSSAETLYF. The covered CDR3 bases are TGTGCCAGCAGTCCGGACAGTAGTGCAGAA. The V call is TRBV13-1, the J call TRBJ2-3, with D possibly matching TRBD1 (6 bases). The DNA ends 4 residues before the CDR3 does, and the rest of the CDR3 is filled in from the germline J gene. The V gene lost 4 bases and the J gene lost 0 bases, with 9 bases spanning the gap. Germline V gives CDR1 NSHNY, CDR2 SYGAGN. The CDR3 extends over 14 amino acids.

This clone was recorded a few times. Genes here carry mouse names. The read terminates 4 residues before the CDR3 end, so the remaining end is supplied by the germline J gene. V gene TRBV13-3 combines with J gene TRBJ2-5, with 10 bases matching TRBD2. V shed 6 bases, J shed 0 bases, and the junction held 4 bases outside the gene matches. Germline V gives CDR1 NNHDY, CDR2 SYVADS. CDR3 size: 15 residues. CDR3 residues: CASTRLGGNQDTQYF. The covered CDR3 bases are TGTGCCAGCACCAGACTGGGGGGTAACCAAGAC.

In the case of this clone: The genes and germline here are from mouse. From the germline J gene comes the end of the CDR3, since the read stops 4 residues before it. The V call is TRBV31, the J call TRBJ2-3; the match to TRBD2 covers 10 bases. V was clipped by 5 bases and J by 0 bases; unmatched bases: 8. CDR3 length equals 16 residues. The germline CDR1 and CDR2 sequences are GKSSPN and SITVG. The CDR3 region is CAWAPGLGTSAETLYF. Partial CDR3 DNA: TGTGCCTGGGCTCCGGGACTGGGGACTAGTGCAGAA.

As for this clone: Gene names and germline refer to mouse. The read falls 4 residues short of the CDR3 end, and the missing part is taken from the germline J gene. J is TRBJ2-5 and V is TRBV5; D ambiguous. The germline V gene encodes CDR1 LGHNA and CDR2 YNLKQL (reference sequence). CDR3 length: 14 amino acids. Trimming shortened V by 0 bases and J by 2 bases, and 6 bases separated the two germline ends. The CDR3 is CASSQDKTQDTQYF. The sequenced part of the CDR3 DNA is TGTGCCAGCAGCCAAGACAAAACCCAAGAC.

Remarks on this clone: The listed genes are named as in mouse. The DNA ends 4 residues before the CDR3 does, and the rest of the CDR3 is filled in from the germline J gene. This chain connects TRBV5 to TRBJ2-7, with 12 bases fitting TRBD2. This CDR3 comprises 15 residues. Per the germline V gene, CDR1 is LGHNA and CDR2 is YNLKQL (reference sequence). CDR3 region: CASSQDDWGGDEQYF. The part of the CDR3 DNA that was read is TGTGCCAGCAGCCAAGACGACTGGGGGGGCGAT.

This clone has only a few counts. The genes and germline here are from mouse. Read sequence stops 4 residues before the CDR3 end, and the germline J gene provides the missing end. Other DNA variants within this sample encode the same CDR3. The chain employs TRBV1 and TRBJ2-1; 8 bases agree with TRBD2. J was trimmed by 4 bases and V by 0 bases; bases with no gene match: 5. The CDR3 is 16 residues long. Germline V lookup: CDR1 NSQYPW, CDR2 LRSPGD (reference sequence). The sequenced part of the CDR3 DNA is TGCACCTGCAGTGCAGATCGTCTGGGGGGTTATGCT. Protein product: CTCSADRLGGYA. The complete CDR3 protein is CTCSADRLGGYAEQFF. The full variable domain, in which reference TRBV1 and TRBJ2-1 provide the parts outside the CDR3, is VTLLEQNPRWRLVPRGQAVNLRCILKNSQYPWMSWYQQDLQKQLQWLFTLRSPGDKEVKSLPGADYLATRVTDTELRLQVANMSQGRTLYCTCSADRLGGYAEQFFGPGTRLTVL.

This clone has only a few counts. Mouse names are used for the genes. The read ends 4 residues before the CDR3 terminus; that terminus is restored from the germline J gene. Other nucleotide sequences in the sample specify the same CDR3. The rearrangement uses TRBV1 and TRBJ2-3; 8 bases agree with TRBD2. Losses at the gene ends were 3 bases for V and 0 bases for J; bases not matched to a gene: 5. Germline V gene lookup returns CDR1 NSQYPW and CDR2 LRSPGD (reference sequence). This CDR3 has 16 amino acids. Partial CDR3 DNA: TGCACCTGCAGTGCCCCGACTGGGGCTAGTGCAGAA. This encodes CTCSAPTGASAE. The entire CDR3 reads CTCSAPTGASAETLYF.

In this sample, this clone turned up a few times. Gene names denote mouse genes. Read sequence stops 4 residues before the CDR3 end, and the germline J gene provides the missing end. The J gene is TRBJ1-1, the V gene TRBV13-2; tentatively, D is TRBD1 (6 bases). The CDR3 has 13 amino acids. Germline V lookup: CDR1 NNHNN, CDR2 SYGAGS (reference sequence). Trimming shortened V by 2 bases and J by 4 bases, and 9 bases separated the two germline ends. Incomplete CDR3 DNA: TGTGCCAGCGGTGAGGGGGGCCCCACA. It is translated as CASGEGGPT. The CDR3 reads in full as CASGEGGPTEVFF.

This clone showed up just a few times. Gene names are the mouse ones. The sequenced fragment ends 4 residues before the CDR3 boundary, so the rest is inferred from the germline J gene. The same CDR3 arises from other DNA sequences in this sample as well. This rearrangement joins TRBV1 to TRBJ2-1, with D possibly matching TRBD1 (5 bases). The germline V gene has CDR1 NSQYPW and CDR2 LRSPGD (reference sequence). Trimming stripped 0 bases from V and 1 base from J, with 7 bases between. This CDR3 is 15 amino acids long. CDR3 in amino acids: CTCSADSGNYAEQFF. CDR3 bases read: TGCACCTGCAGTGCAGATTCAGGGAACTATGCT.

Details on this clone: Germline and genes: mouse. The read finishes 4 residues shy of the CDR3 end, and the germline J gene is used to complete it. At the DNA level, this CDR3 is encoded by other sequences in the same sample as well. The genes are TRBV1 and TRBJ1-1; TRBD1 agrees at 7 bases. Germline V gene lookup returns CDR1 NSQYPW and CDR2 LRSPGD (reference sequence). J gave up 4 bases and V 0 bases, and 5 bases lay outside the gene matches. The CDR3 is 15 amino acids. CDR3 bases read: TGCACCTGCAGTGCAGATCCAGGGGGGACCACA. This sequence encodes CTCSADPGGTT. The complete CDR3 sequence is CTCSADPGGTTEVFF.

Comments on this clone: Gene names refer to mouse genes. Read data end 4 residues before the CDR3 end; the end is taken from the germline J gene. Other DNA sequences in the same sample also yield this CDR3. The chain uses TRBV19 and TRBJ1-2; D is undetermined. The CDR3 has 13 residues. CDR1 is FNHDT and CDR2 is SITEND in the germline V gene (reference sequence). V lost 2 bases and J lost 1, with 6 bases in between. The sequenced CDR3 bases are TGTGCCAGCAGTATCAGCAGAAACTCC. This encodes CASSISRNS. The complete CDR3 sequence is CASSISRNSDYTF.

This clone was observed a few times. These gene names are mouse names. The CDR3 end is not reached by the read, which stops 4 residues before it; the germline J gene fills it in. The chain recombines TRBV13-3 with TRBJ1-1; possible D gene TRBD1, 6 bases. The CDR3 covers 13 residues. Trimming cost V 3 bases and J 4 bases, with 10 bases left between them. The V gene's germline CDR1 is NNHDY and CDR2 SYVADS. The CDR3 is CASSVTGITEVFF. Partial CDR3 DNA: TGTGCCAGCAGTGTCACAGGGATCACA.

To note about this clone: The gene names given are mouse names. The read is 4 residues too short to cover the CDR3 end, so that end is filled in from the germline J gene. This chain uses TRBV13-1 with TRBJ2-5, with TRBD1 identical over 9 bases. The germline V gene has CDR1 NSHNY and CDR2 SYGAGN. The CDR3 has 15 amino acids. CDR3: CASKRTGDEEDTQYF. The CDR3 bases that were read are TGTGCCAGCAAACGGACAGGGGATGAGGAAGAC.

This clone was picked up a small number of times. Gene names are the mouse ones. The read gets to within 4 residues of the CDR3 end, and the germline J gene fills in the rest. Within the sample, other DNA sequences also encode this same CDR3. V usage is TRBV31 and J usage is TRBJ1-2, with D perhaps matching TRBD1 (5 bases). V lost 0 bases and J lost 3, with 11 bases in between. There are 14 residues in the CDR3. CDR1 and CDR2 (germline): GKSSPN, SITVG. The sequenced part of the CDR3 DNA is TGTGCCTGGAGTCTAGAAGGAGGGGACTCC. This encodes CAWSLEGGDS. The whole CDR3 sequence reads CAWSLEGGDSDYTF.

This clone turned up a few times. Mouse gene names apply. CDR3 bases read: TGTGCCAGCAGGGAACGTGGGGACACA. It codes for CASRERGDT. The entire CDR3 protein is CASRERGDTEVFF. V gene TRBV13-1 combines with J gene TRBJ1-1; the D is unclear. The read gets to within 4 residues of the CDR3 end, and the germline J gene fills in the rest. Germline CDR1 reads NSHNY; CDR2 reads SYGAGN. V shed 5 bases and J shed 3 bases, with 11 bases lying between them. The CDR3 is 13 residues long.

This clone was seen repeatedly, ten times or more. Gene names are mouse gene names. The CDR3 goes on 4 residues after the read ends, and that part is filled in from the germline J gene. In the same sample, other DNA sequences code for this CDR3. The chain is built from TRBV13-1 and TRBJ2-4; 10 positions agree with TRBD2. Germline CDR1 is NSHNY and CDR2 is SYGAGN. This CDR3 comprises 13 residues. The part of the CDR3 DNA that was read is TGTGCCAGCAGTGGGACTGGGGGAAAC. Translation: CASSGTGGN. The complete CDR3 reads CASSGTGGNTLYF.

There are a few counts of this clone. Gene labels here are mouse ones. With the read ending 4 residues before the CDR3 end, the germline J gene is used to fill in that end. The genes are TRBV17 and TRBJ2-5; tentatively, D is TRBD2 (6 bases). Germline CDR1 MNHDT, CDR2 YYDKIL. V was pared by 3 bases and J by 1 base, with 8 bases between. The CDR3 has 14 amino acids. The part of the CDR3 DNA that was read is TGTGCTAGCAGTAGCTGGGGCCACCAAGAC. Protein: CASSSWGHQD. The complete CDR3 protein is CASSSWGHQDTQYF.

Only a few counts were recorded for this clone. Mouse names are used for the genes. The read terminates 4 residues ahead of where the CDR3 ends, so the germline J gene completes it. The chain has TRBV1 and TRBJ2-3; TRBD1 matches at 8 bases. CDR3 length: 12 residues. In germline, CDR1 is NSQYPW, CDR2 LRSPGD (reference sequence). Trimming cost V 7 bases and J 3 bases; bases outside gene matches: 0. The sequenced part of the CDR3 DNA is TGCACCTGCACAGGGGGCGCAGAA. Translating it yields CTCTGGAE. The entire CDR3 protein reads CTCTGGAETLYF.

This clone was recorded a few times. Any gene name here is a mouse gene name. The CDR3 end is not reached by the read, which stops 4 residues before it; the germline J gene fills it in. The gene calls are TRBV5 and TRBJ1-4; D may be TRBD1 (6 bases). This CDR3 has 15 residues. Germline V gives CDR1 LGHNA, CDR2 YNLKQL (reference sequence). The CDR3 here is CASSQDLGTPERLFF. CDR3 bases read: TGTGCCAGCAGCCAAGATCTCGGGACACCCGAA.

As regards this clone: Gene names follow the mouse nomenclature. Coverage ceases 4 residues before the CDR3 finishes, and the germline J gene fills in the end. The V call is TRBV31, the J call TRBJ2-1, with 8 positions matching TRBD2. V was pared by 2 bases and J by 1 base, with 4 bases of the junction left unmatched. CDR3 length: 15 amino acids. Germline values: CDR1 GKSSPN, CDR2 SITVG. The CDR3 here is CAWSGGAQNYAEQFF. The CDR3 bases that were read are TGTGCCTGGAGTGGGGGGGCCCAAAACTATGCT.

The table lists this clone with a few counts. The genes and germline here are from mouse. The CDR3: CASSLTGDAEQFF. The CDR3 DNA, read in part, is TGTGCCAGCAGCCTAACAGGGGATGCT. This chain links TRBV5 with TRBJ2-1; 7 bases are a match to TRBD1. Read sequence stops 4 residues before the CDR3 end, and the germline J gene provides the missing end. Germline loops: CDR1 LGHNA, CDR2 YNLKQL (reference sequence). J gave up 5 bases and V 4 bases, and 2 bases lay outside the gene matches. This CDR3 contains 13 residues.

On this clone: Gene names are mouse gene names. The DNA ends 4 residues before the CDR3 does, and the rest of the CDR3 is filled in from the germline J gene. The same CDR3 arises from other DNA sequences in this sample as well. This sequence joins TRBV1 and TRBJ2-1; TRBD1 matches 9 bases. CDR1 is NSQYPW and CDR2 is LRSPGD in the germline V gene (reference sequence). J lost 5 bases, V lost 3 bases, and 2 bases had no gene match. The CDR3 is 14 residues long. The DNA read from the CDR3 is TGCACCTGCAGTGCGGGACAGGGTAATGCT. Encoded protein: CTCSAGQGNA. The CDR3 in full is CTCSAGQGNAEQFF.

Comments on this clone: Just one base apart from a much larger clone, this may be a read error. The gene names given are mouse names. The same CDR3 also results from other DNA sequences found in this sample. CDR3 DNA (partial): TGTGCCAGCAGCCAAGATTGGGGGGGCTCCTAT. This sequence encodes CASSQDWGGSY. The complete CDR3 reads CASSQDWGGSYEQYF. The chain recombines TRBV5 with TRBJ2-7, with TRBD2 matching over 8 bases. The read comes to an end 4 residues before the CDR3 does, leaving the germline J gene to fill in the end. The CDR3 runs to 15 residues. The germline V gene has CDR1 LGHNA and CDR2 YNLKQL (reference sequence). The J segment lost 0 bases and the V segment lost 0 bases, leaving 1 base of the junction unmatched.

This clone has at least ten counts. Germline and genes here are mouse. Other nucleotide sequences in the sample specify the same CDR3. The CDR3: CASRQGSSYEQYF. The covered CDR3 bases are TGTGCCAGCAGACAGGGGAGCTCCTAT. The V and J genes are TRBV19 and TRBJ2-7; 7 bases line up with TRBD1. Read sequence stops 4 residues before the CDR3 end, and the germline J gene provides the missing end. The CDR3 loop spans 13 amino acids. Germline-derived CDR1 and CDR2 are FNHDT and SITEND (reference sequence). Germline trimming cut 5 bases from V and 0 bases from J; bases unmatched to any gene: 2.